This record concerns one TCR beta chain sequence. TCRdb called the 5' RACE reads again in MiXCR, with one record for every CDR3 protein. This sample has just over 250,000 distinct CDR3 sequences, with around 4.9% found just once. Trimming left V 3 bases short and J 0 bases short, with 12 bases between. The CDR3 runs to 16 residues. The germline V gene has CDR1 KGHSH and CDR2 LQKENI. This specimen belongs to a study of T cells after yellow fever vaccination. The receptor comes from a young man who received the YFV17D yellow fever vaccine. The material was CD4+ T cells sorted from PBMCs, obtained on the day of the yellow fever booster vaccination. This chain links TRBV18 with TRBJ2-1; tentative D call: TRBD2 (5 bases). CDR3 protein: CASSPYVASSYNEQFF. The CDR3 coding sequence is TGTGCCAGCTCACCTTACGTAGCGAGCTCCTACAATGAGCAGTTCTTC.